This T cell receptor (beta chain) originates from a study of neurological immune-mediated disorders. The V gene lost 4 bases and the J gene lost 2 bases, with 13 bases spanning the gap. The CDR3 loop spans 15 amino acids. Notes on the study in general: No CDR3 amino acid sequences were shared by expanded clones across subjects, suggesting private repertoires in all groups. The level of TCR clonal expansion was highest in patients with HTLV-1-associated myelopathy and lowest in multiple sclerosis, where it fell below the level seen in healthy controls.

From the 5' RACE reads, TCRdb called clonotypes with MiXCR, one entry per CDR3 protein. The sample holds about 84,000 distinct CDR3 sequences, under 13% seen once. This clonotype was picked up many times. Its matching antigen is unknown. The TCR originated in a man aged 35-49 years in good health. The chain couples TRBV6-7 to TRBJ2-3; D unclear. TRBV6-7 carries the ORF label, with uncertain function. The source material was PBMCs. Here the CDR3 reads CASSSPGPITDTQYF. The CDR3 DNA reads TGTGCCAGCAGTTCCCCCGGACCCATCACAGATACGCAGTATTTT.